Following are 3 T cell receptor beta chains from one sample sequenced in a study of cytomegalovirus exposure and HLA in healthy donors. The PCR employed 60 Vbeta primers together with 13 Jbeta primers. The data were produced by immunoSEQ multiplex PCR, yet TCRdb's version contains in-frame clones alone and is incomplete. This repertoire shows around 160,000 clones, 79% found once; its top ten account for roughly 6.3%. Sequencing was carried out using PBMCs. These receptors all come from a woman between 40 and 50 years old in good health and CMV-seropositive.

The chain has TRBV10-2 and TRBJ2-3, with TRBD1 matching 8 bases. Germline CDR1 is WSHSY and CDR2 is SAAADI. J gave up 7 bases and V 6 bases, and 9 bases lay outside the gene matches. There are 14 residues in the CDR3. CDR3 in DNA: TGCGCCAGCAGAACGGGACAGGCGGTGAATACGCAGTATTTT. Translating gives CASRTGQAVNTQYF.

J is TRBJ1-1 and V is TRBV7-9; D not resolved. The length of the CDR3 is 15 residues. Germline-derived CDR1 and CDR2 are SEHNR and FQNEAQ (reference sequence). V lost 1 base and J lost 5, with 14 bases in between. CDR3 residues: CASSLGVVGRTEAFF. CDR3 DNA: TGTGCCAGCAGCTTAGGAGTGGTGGGGAGGACTGAAGCTTTCTTT.

The V and J genes are TRBV10-2 and TRBJ1-5; a weak D match, TRBD1 (5 bases). The CDR3 is 15 residues long. CDR1 is WSHSY, CDR2 SAAADI, per germline. The germline V and J ends were trimmed by 8 bases and 0 bases, with 14 bases remaining between them. DNA of the CDR3: TGCGCCAGCTACCAGGGTCCATATAGCAATCAGCCCCAGCATTTT. Protein product: CASYQGPYSNQPQHF.